These T cell receptor beta chains were read from a single sample in a study of cytomegalovirus exposure and HLA in healthy donors. This table comes from immunoSEQ multiplex PCR, and its TCRdb copy is limited to in-frame clones, with some not included. The data contain 110,000 or so clones, less than 85% of them singletons. The specimen sequenced was PBMCs. These receptors were taken from a man aged 35-49 years in good health and CMV-seropositive. Each CDR3 is given with its conserved first and last residue. D genes are given only for firm matches. Rows may omit the clone size; those that give it use once, few, many or a size class.

abundance,d_gene,j_gene,v_gene,CDR3aa,CDR3nt
once,.,TRBJ1-1,TRBV6-6,CASTKTVEAFF,TGTGCCAGCACCAAGACAGTTGAAGCTTTCTTT
once,.,TRBJ1-1,TRBV7-8,CASSLKVRGGTEAFF,TGTGCCAGCAGCTTAAAGGTTAGGGGAGGAACTGAAGCTTTCTTT
.,TRBD2,TRBJ2-5,TRBV13,CASSYRSATSGQETQYF,TGTGCCAGCAGCTACCGTAGTGCGACTAGCGGTCAAGAGACCCAGTACTTC
.,.,TRBJ1-1,TRBV5-4,CASSFLAMNTEAFF,TGTGCCAGCAGCTTCTTAGCCATGAACACTGAAGCTTTCTTT
.,TRBD2,TRBJ2-3,TRBV11-2,CASSLGASGLTDTQYF,TGTGCCAGCAGCTTAGGGGCTAGCGGGCTCACAGATACGCAGTATTTT
once,.,TRBJ1-2,TRBV14,CASSQYRGVRRGYTF,TGTGCCAGCAGCCAATATCGGGGGGTCCGACGGGGCTACACCTTC
.,.,TRBJ1-4,TRBV7-2,CASSQGWQGSEKLFF,TGTGCCAGCAGCCAGGGATGGCAGGGTAGTGAAAAACTGTTTTTT
.,TRBD1,TRBJ2-7,TRBV6-6,CASSPGQGTEQYF,TGTGCCAGCAGCCCTGGACAGGGCACCGAGCAGTACTTC
.,TRBD2,TRBJ2-5,TRBV7-2,CASSLEGLAGDRGTQYF,TGTGCCAGCAGCTTAGAAGGGCTAGCGGGGGATCGGGGGACCCAGTACTTC
.,TRBD1,TRBJ1-6,TRBV10-3,CAISTGTVNSPLHF,TGTGCCATCAGCACCGGGACAGTTAATTCACCCCTCCACTTT
few,TRBD1,TRBJ1-1,TRBV13,CASSPQGALIGGTEAFF,TGTGCCAGCAGCCCTCAGGGGGCGCTAATTGGAGGAACTGAAGCTTTCTTT
.,.,TRBJ1-1,TRBV6-5,CASSYFDRSTEAFF,TGTGCCAGCAGTTACTTCGACAGGTCCACTGAAGCTTTCTTT
.,.,TRBJ1-2,TRBV28,CASSLSLSGLGHYGYTF,TGTGCCAGCAGTTTAAGTCTAAGTGGACTCGGACACTATGGCTACACCTTC
.,.,TRBJ2-1,TRBV7-3,CAGSARGSYNEQFF,TGTGCCGGCAGCGCGCGGGGCTCCTACAATGAGCAGTTCTTC
.,.,TRBJ2-5,TRBV20-1,CSAEEETQYF,TGCAGTGCGGAGGAAGAGACCCAGTACTTC
.,TRBD1,TRBJ1-5,TRBV6-5,CASSPTGVVLEPQHF,TGTGCCAGCAGTCCTACAGGGGTAGTACTCGAGCCCCAGCATTTT
few,TRBD1,TRBJ1-6,TRBV6-5,CASSSGQGSSPLHF,TGTGCCAGCAGTTCAGGACAGGGAAGTTCACCCCTCCACTTT
.,TRBD1,TRBJ1-5,TRBV30,CAWSTGVDQPQHF,TGTGCCTGGAGTACAGGGGTTGACCAGCCCCAGCATTTT
few,TRBD1,TRBJ2-7,TRBV4-1,CASSPRQGDEQYF,TGCGCCAGCAGCCCTCGACAGGGTGACGAGCAGTACTTC
.,.,TRBJ2-3,TRBV7-2,CASSLVAGQYTDTQYF,TGTGCCAGCAGCTTAGTAGCAGGACAGTACACAGATACGCAGTATTTT
.,.,TRBJ1-4,TRBV19,CASSISGLGSEKLFF,TGTGCCAGTAGTATATCAGGACTGGGAAGCGAAAAACTGTTTTTT
.,TRBD1,TRBJ1-6,TRBV30,CAWMQGAMSNSPLHF,TGTGCCTGGATGCAGGGGGCTATGAGTAATTCACCCCTCCACTTT
.,.,TRBJ2-2,TRBV4-2,CASSPGGAGAVVGELFF,TGTGCCAGCAGCCCCGGAGGGGCGGGGGCGGTAGTCGGGGAGCTGTTTTTT
.,TRBD2,TRBJ2-2,TRBV7-2,CASSGTTVGGELFF,TGTGCCAGCAGCGGGACTACGGTGGGCGGGGAGCTGTTTTTT
.,.,TRBJ2-1,TRBV5-4,CASSLRLAAYNEQFF,TGTGCCAGCAGCTTGCGTCTAGCAGCATACAATGAGCAGTTCTTC
.,.,TRBJ2-2,TRBV4-2,CASSQGELVRAGELFF,TGTGCCAGCAGCCAAGGGGAGCTAGTACGAGCCGGGGAGCTGTTTTTT
.,TRBD1,TRBJ1-5,TRBV19,CASSRGRGPGGDQPQHF,TGTGCCAGTAGTCGGGGCAGGGGGCCCGGGGGCGATCAGCCCCAGCATTTT
few,.,TRBJ2-3,TRBV7-2,CASSPRGTSSTDTQYF,TGTGCCAGCAGCCCGCGGGGGACATCTAGCACAGATACGCAGTATTTT
.,.,TRBJ1-4,TRBV27,CASSPRRGGNEKLFF,TGTGCCAGCAGTCCCCGGAGGGGTGGTAATGAAAAACTGTTTTTT
.,TRBD1,TRBJ2-2,TRBV7-3,CASSLTGQTGGRTGELFF,TGTGCCAGCAGCTTAACCGGCCAGACAGGGGGCCGAACCGGGGAGCTGTTTTTT
.,.,TRBJ2-7,TRBV6-5,CASSEALLEQYF,TGTGCCAGCAGTGAAGCGCTTCTCGAGCAGTACTTC
.,.,TRBJ2-7,TRBV7-8,CASFRWRDSYEQYF,TGTGCCAGCTTCAGGTGGCGGGATTCCTACGAGCAGTACTTC
.,.,TRBJ2-6,TRBV19,CASSPVFSGANVLTF,TGTGCCAGCTCCCCGGTTTTCTCAGGGGCCAACGTCCTGACTTTC
.,TRBD1,TRBJ1-3,TRBV4-1,CASSQVQGAGNTIYF,TGCGCCAGCAGCCAAGTTCAGGGGGCTGGAAACACCATATATTTT
.,.,TRBJ2-7,TRBV7-2,CASSHSPGDHYEQYF,TGTGCCAGCAGCCACTCTCCGGGGGACCACTACGAGCAGTACTTC
few,.,TRBJ1-1,TRBV7-3,CASSLVGGHTEAFF,TGTGCCAGCAGCTTGGTGGGCGGGCACACTGAAGCTTTCTTT
.,TRBD1,TRBJ1-6,TRBV4-1,CASSQDIGTGSLTLHF,TGCGCCAGCAGCCAAGATATAGGGACAGGATCGCTGACCCTCCACTTT
.,.,TRBJ2-2,TRBV11-2,CASSLGTNTGELFF,TGTGCCAGCAGCTTAGGGACTAACACCGGGGAGCTGTTTTTT
.,.,TRBJ2-7,TRBV7-3,CASSLGLSTGEQYF,TGTGCCAGCAGCTTAGGGCTAAGTACAGGCGAGCAGTACTTC
.,.,TRBJ2-7,TRBV10-3,CAINDGAYEQYF,TGTGCCATCAACGACGGAGCCTACGAGCAGTACTTC
.,.,TRBJ2-7,TRBV2,CASRTDGLSYEQYF,TGTGCCAGCAGGACAGACGGCCTCTCCTACGAGCAGTACTTC
few,.,TRBJ2-7,TRBV23-1,CASSQSPPGYYEQYF,TGCGCCAGCAGTCAATCGCCCCCAGGGTACTACGAGCAGTACTTC
.,TRBD1,TRBJ2-7,TRBV25-1,CASSESRGRNYEQYF,TGTGCCAGCAGTGAATCCAGGGGGCGTAATTACGAGCAGTACTTC
few,.,TRBJ1-6,TRBV19,CASMSPGLVGSPLHF,TGTGCCAGTATGTCCCCAGGACTAGTCGGTTCACCCCTCCACTTT